These T cell receptor beta chains were read from a single sample in a study of early T cells in non-severe SARS-CoV-2 infection. Each CDR3 protein gets one entry after TCRdb re-called the 5' RACE reads with MiXCR. The sample contains 25,000 to 30,000 distinct CDR3 sequences, about 5.7% of which appear only once. The specimen sequenced was whole blood. The receptors were gathered from an adult who was a healthcare worker with PCR-confirmed SARS-CoV-2 infection or an uninfected control (not recorded which). Both conserved end residues are part of each CDR3. Each record gives: V gene, J gene, clone size, CDR3 protein. Only some rows state a clone size, as once, few, many or a class for expanded clones.

TRBV12-3/TRBV12-4,TRBJ2-7,many,CASSQGQTYEQYF
TRBV3-1,TRBJ2-3,NA,CASSQGPTDTQYF
TRBV6-6,TRBJ2-5,many,CASSYSLQVTQETQYF
TRBV6-5,TRBJ1-1,NA,CASSYAFGGTHVNTEAFF
TRBV28,TRBJ1-3,NA,CASSLKQGNTIYF
TRBV28,TRBJ2-7,NA,CASSLGLGEQYF
TRBV11-2,TRBJ2-2,few,CASSLLRETGELFF
TRBV20-1,TRBJ2-1,many,CSARARTENEQFF
TRBV6-4,TRBJ2-1,many,CASSRLGLGGGGEQFF
TRBV20-1,TRBJ1-4,many,CSARDTLWGGKLFF
TRBV11-3,TRBJ2-3,many,CASSQGGPSRDTQYF
TRBV6-2/TRBV6-3,TRBJ2-5,many,CASSPWTSGSQETQYF
TRBV6-5,TRBJ2-1,many,CASMASGADEQFF
TRBV30,TRBJ1-5,many,CACGTGDGNQPQHF
TRBV5-1,TRBJ1-3,many,CASSLFTDGNTIYF
TRBV19,TRBJ2-3,few,CASSRWDTQYF
TRBV9,TRBJ2-1,many,CASSRRDGGSYNEQFF
TRBV20-1,TRBJ2-7,many,CSARVLTGGDSSYEQYF
TRBV6-6,TRBJ2-7,many,CASSYRTSGYEQYF
TRBV5-1,TRBJ2-1,many,CASSLLAGAYNEQFF
TRBV6-1,TRBJ2-7,many,CASSEERQSREQYF
TRBV5-1,TRBJ2-7,NA,CASSVMGAYEQYF
TRBV6-2/TRBV6-3,TRBJ2-7,NA,CASSYFDGAGEQYF
TRBV27,TRBJ2-6,NA,CASSWGLSGANVLTF
TRBV12-3/TRBV12-4,TRBJ2-1,many,CASSQLGQGEFF
TRBV27,TRBJ2-7,many,CASSIPGLRSRGQYF
TRBV6-2/TRBV6-3,TRBJ2-7,many,CASSYSTRSYYEQYF
TRBV20-1,TRBJ2-7,NA,CSAAREGRYEQYF
TRBV7-6,TRBJ2-5,NA,CASSATLHQGGQETQYF
TRBV18,TRBJ1-1,NA,CASSPPGVSLNTEAFF
TRBV10-2,TRBJ2-1,many,CATQTGQGHNEQFF
TRBV11-1,TRBJ2-5,NA,CASSLRAGQETQYF
TRBV10-3,TRBJ2-7,NA,CAISGPNYEQYF
TRBV6-6,TRBJ1-5,NA,CASSFWEGNQPQHF
TRBV12-3/TRBV12-4,TRBJ2-1,many,CASTALGLAGYNEQFF
TRBV11-3,TRBJ2-3,NA,CASSNHGTTGDTQYF
TRBV28,TRBJ1-5,many,CASSLWGANQPQHF
TRBV20-1,TRBJ2-5,NA,CSAREAGEETQYF
TRBV27,TRBJ2-7,many,CASSAGGFTAYEQYF
TRBV18,TRBJ1-1,many,CASSPQGYTEAFF
TRBV12-3/TRBV12-4,TRBJ2-1,few,CASSGSGGAYNEQFF
TRBV6-6,TRBJ1-5,many,CASKLGGFGNQPQHF
TRBV12-3/TRBV12-4,TRBJ2-4,many,CASSLAAGIKNIQYF
TRBV7-2,TRBJ1-1,NA,CASSLGRQLGPEAFF
TRBV11-2,TRBJ2-2,many,CASSLGLAGTGELFF
TRBV5-4,TRBJ2-3,many,CASSRPSTDTQYF
TRBV28,TRBJ2-2,many,CASSLLGPTAGELFF
TRBV12-3/TRBV12-4,TRBJ1-2,many,CASTPTGGGFNYGYTF
TRBV5-5,TRBJ2-5,NA,CASSAPLRQGRNQETQYF
TRBV20-1,TRBJ1-1,medium-sized,CSARRPTTEAFF
TRBV10-3,TRBJ1-2,many,CAISAPRPLPAYGYTF
TRBV20-1,TRBJ2-1,many,CSARGAGYNEQFF
TRBV7-2,TRBJ2-3,many,CASSPTDTQYF